A single T cell receptor beta chain is shown here with its context. The data originate from a study of identifying expanded T cells in peripheral blood. J was trimmed by 14 bases and V by 8 bases; bases with no gene match: 20. The CDR3 contains 14 residues. CDR1 is ENHRY, CDR2 SYGVKD, per germline. Method: immunoSEQ multiplex PCR; TCRdb's copy keeps in-frame clones and lacks some. The sample has 100,000 or so clones; roughly 91% are singletons. The genes are TRBV10-3 and TRBJ1-2; TRBD1 agrees at 7 bases. This receptor was identified in a person aged 18-70 years in good health. Sequenced: blood. CDR3 nucleotide sequence: TGTGCCATCTATGACCCGGGACAGTCCTTATTGGCAACCTTC. This encodes CAIYDPGQSLLATF.